What follows are 30 T cell receptor beta chains derived from one specimen sequenced in a study of T cell responses to AZD1222 COVID-19 vaccine. Method: immunoSEQ multiplex PCR; TCRdb's copy keeps in-frame clones and lacks some. This sample has about 120,000 clones, with approximately 89% found just once. The input for sequencing was peripheral blood, taken on day 0 of AZD1222 vaccination. These receptors were taken from an adult in good health.

This clone was counted a single time. The chain has TRBV7-6 and TRBJ2-1; the D gene is possibly TRBD1 (6 bases). The CDR3 is made up of 15 amino acids. The germline CDR1 and CDR2 sequences are SGHVS and FNYEAQ. Trimming pared 5 bases from V and 0 bases from J, leaving 11 bases between. This CDR3 reads CASSPGVSSYNEQFF. The CDR3 bases are TGTGCCAGCAGCCCAGGGGTAAGCTCCTACAATGAGCAGTTCTTC.

This clone has only one observation. The V gene is TRBV7-9, the J gene TRBJ1-6, with 7 bases lining up with TRBD1. From germline, CDR1 is SEHNR and CDR2 FQNEAQ (reference sequence). This CDR3 has 14 amino acids. The V and J ends lost 5 bases and 10 bases, in that order; junction bases with no gene match: 8. CDR3 amino acids: CASSLDQGGSPLHF. The CDR3 DNA follows: TGTGCCAGCAGCCTAGACCAGGGGGGGTCACCCCTCCACTTT.

J is TRBJ1-6 and V is TRBV7-9, with TRBD1 as a possible D gene (5 bases). Per germline, CDR1 SEHNR and CDR2 FQNEAQ (reference sequence). V lost 5 bases and J lost 10, with 18 bases in between. There are 15 residues in the CDR3. This CDR3 is CASSPSTGEGSPLHF. CDR3 in DNA: TGTGCCAGCAGCCCATCGACTGGAGAGGGGTCACCCCTCCACTTT.

The count of this clone is one. DNA of the CDR3: TGTGCCAGCAGCTTGGGGCTAGCGGGAGAGACAGATACGCAGTATTTT. Protein sequence: CASSLGLAGETDTQYF. V gene TRBV5-4 combines with J gene TRBJ2-3; TRBD2 aligns across 10 bases. CDR1 SGHNT and CDR2 YYREEE come from the germline V gene (reference sequence). There are 16 residues in the CDR3. Losses at the gene ends were 0 bases for V and 3 bases for J; bases not matched to a gene: 4.

CDR3: CASSSDNYGYTF. DNA of the CDR3: TGCGCCAGCAGCTCTGATAACTATGGCTACACCTTC. The rearrangement uses TRBV5-1 and TRBJ1-2; D not resolved. The V end lost 3 bases, the J end lost 1 base, and 4 bases lay between the germline ends. This CDR3 has 12 residues. CDR1 is SGHRS, CDR2 YFSETQ, per germline.

This sequence joins TRBV9 and TRBJ1-2, with a weak D call TRBD1 (5 bases). Germline values: CDR1 SGDLS, CDR2 YYNGEE. The CDR3 runs 15 residues. The V and J ends lost 1 base and 7 bases respectively, with 17 bases between them. The CDR3 region is CASSVRDGLYSGYTF. The CDR3 region has the DNA TGTGCCAGCAGCGTAAGGGACGGCCTCTATTCTGGCTACACCTTC.

This rearrangement joins TRBV5-1 to TRBJ1-2, with TRBD1 matching over 11 bases. There are 13 residues in the CDR3. The junction had 7 bases not matched to a gene; V was cut back by 4 bases and J by 11 bases. The germline gives CDR1 SGHRS, CDR2 YFSETQ. The CDR3: CASSTGQGARYTF. Written as DNA, the CDR3 is TGCGCCAGCAGCACAGGACAGGGGGCAAGGTACACCTTC.

CDR3 sequence (DNA): TGTGCCAGCAGCTTGGGTGGACATAACTATGGCTACACCTTC. It encodes CASSLGGHNYGYTF. The chain has TRBV5-8 and TRBJ1-2, with D possibly TRBD1 on 5 matching bases. The V gene lost 0 bases and the J gene lost 1 base, with 7 bases spanning the gap. Looked up from germline, CDR1 is SGHTS and CDR2 is YDEGEE. This CDR3 contains 14 residues.

The chain combines TRBV6-5 with TRBJ1-1; D is unclear. There are 14 residues in the CDR3. Germline V lookup: CDR1 MNHEY, CDR2 SVGAGI. V was clipped by 7 bases and J by 3 bases, with 15 bases between them. In DNA form, the CDR3 reads TGTGCCAGCACTCTAGAGGCAGGACACACTGAAGCTTTCTTT. The encoded protein is CASTLEAGHTEAFF.

The table lists this clone with a count of one. This chain links TRBV29-1 with TRBJ2-1; D is ambiguous. Trimming removed 4 bases from V and 3 bases from J, with 4 bases in between. The CDR3 has 11 amino acids. Germline-derived CDR1 and CDR2 are SQVTM and ANQGSEA. The CDR3: CSVVVYNEQFF. In DNA, the CDR3 is TGCAGCGTTGTAGTCTACAATGAGCAGTTCTTC.

The chain employs TRBV7-2 and TRBJ1-1; no firm D call. The CDR3 is 13 residues long. Trimming stripped 1 base from V and 11 bases from J, with 14 bases between. Germline CDR1 SGHTA, CDR2 FQGNSA. CDR3 in DNA: TGTGCCAGCAGCTTAGTAGGGTCCGTAGGGGCTTTCTTT. Protein product: CASSLVGSVGAFF.

The rearrangement links TRBV5-1 to TRBJ1-4; 7 bases agree with TRBD1. The CDR3 is made up of 17 amino acids. Unmatched junction bases numbered 14, after V lost 4 bases and J lost 5 bases. Germline V gene data show CDR1 as SGHRS and CDR2 as YFSETQ. This CDR3 is CASSPDVTGSANEKLFF. The CDR3 DNA reads TGCGCCAGCAGCCCGGACGTGACAGGGAGCGCAAATGAAAAACTGTTTTTT. Full variable domain (missing parts from reference TRBV5-1 and TRBJ1-4): KAGVTQTPRYLIKTRGQQVTLSCSPISGHRSVSWYQQTPGQGLQFLFEYFSETQRNKGNFPGRFSGRQFSNSRSEMNVSTLELGDSALYLCASSPDVTGSANEKLFFGSGTQLSVL.

The chain joins TRBV7-9 to TRBJ2-2; 9 bases line up with TRBD1. Germline V gene data show CDR1 as SEHNR and CDR2 as FQNEAQ (reference sequence). The CDR3 consists of 16 residues. With V trimmed by 6 bases and J by 7 bases, 12 bases remained unmatched. CDR3 coding DNA: TGTGCCAGCAGTCTTAGAATGACAGGGGGAGTCGGGGAGCTGTTTTTT. Encoded protein: CASSLRMTGGVGELFF.

V and J are TRBV19 and TRBJ1-4, with 7 bases fitting TRBD1. Unmatched junction bases numbered 7, after V lost 6 bases and J lost 3 bases. The CDR3 spans 15 residues. The V gene's germline CDR1 is LNHDA and CDR2 SQIVND (reference sequence). The CDR3 reads CASRGGGASNEKLFF. In DNA form, the CDR3 reads TGTGCCAGTAGGGGAGGGGGCGCATCTAATGAAAAACTGTTTTTT.

The chain is built from TRBV5-6 and TRBJ2-1; 11 bases agree with TRBD2. The CDR3 totals 16 residues. Germline CDR1 SGHDT, CDR2 YYEEEE. The junction had 10 bases not matched to a gene; V was cut back by 4 bases and J by 7 bases. The CDR3 nucleotides read TGTGCCAGCAGCAGGAAGCTAGCGGGAGGATCGAATGAGCAGTTCTTC. Its protein is CASSRKLAGGSNEQFF.

The V gene is TRBV6-5, the J gene TRBJ1-4, with D hard to call. This CDR3 contains 14 residues. Between the trimmed V and J ends, which lost 8 bases and 0 bases, there was a span of 10 bases. The germline V gene has CDR1 MNHEY and CDR2 SVGAGI. For the CDR3, the DNA is TGTGCCAGCCGTAGAAGCTCAACTAATGAAAAACTGTTTTTT. This codes for CASRRSSTNEKLFF.

The count of this clone is one. The chain carries TRBV3-1 (or the pseudogene TRBV3-2) and TRBJ1-1; weak D call: TRBD1 (6 bases). The CDR3 is 14 residues long. V shed 4 bases and J shed 1 base, with 10 bases lying between them. Germline CDR1 and CDR2: LGHDT and YNNKEL (reference sequence). CDR3 loop: CASSPLDRNTEAFF. In DNA form, the CDR3 reads TGTGCCAGCAGCCCCCTGGACAGGAACACTGAAGCTTTCTTT.

The chain employs TRBV28 and TRBJ1-5; D is ambiguous. The CDR3 covers 14 residues. CDR1 and CDR2 from the germline V gene are MDHEN and SYDVKM. The V end was cut by 5 bases, the J end by 4 bases, with 12 bases between. The CDR3: CASSRRVENQPQHF. The CDR3 DNA is TGTGCCAGCAGTCGGAGAGTTGAGAATCAGCCCCAGCATTTT.

V and J are TRBV10-1 and TRBJ1-4, with D unclear. The CDR3 runs to 13 residues. Germline loops: CDR1 WNHNN, CDR2 SYGVQD (reference sequence). V lost 6 bases and J lost 0, with 5 bases in between. CDR3 DNA: TGCGCCAGCAGGAGGGCAACTAATGAAAAACTGTTTTTT. Protein: CASRRATNEKLFF.

The chain uses TRBV18 and TRBJ2-1, with 9 bases identical to TRBD2. V lost 3 bases and J lost 4; bases outside the gene matches: 4. The CDR3 loop spans 15 amino acids. The germline V gene encodes CDR1 KGHSH and CDR2 LQKENI. CDR3 coding DNA: TGTGCCAGCTCACCCCGGACTAGCGAGTACAATGAGCAGTTCTTC. As protein: CASSPRTSEYNEQFF.

This chain links TRBV14 with TRBJ1-2, with D perhaps TRBD1 (5 bases). V was cut by 1 base and J by 7 bases, with 13 bases left in between. This CDR3 is built from 14 residues. The V gene's germline CDR1 is SGHDN and CDR2 FVKESK. CDR3 region: CASSQVGRVGGYTF. The CDR3 DNA reads as TGTGCCAGCAGCCAAGTCGGCAGGGTGGGTGGCTACACCTTC. The full variable domain, in which reference TRBV14 and TRBJ1-2 provide the parts outside the CDR3, is EAGVTQFPSHSVIEKGQTVTLRCDPISGHDNLYWYRRVMGKEIKFLLHFVKESKQDESGMPNNRFLAERTGGTYSTLKVQPAELEDSGVYFCASSQVGRVGGYTFGSGTRLTVV.

The chain couples TRBV27 to TRBJ2-7; possible D gene TRBD1, 6 bases. Trimming shortened V by 6 bases and J by 7 bases, and 13 bases separated the two germline ends. This CDR3 spans 12 amino acids. From germline, CDR1 is MNHEY and CDR2 SMNVEV (reference sequence). The CDR3 spells CASSDRFLEQYF. The DNA for the CDR3 is TGTGCCAGCAGCGACAGGTTCTTGGAGCAGTACTTC.

This clone was observed once. The chain uses TRBV7-2 and TRBJ2-3; D perhaps matches TRBD2 (6 bases). Germline CDR1 and CDR2: SGHTA and FQGNSA. This CDR3 is 15 amino acids long. Between the trimmed V and J ends, which lost 1 base and 2 bases, there was a span of 10 bases. This chain's CDR3 is CASSLVGLDTDTQYF. CDR3 bases: TGTGCCAGCAGCTTAGTGGGACTGGACACAGATACGCAGTATTTT. Based on the CDR3 plus reference TRBV7-2 and TRBJ2-3, the full variable domain is GAGVSQSPSNKVTEKGKDVELRCDPISGHTALYWYRQSLGQGLEFLIYFQGNSAPDKSGLPSDRFSAERTGGSVSTLTIQRTQQEDSAVYLCASSLVGLDTDTQYFGPGTRLTVL.

The chain is built from TRBV5-1 and TRBJ1-3, with a weak D call TRBD1 (6 bases). In germline, CDR1 is SGHRS, CDR2 YFSETQ. The CDR3 is made up of 15 amino acids. The germline V and J ends were trimmed by 0 bases and 4 bases, with 11 bases remaining between them. CDR3 amino acids: CASSLDRASGNTIYF. Written as DNA, the CDR3 is TGCGCCAGCAGCTTGGACAGGGCTTCGGGAAACACCATATATTTT.

This clone was seen a few times. The chain links TRBV4-1 to TRBJ2-7; D is uncertain. In germline, CDR1 is MGHRA, CDR2 YSYEKL. This CDR3 spans 14 amino acids. The germline V and J ends were trimmed by 2 bases and 1 base, with 9 bases remaining between them. The CDR3 sequence: CASSQIDGSYEQYF. CDR3 nucleotides: TGCGCCAGCAGCCAAATCGATGGGTCCTACGAGCAGTACTTC.

This chain uses TRBV4-2 with TRBJ2-7; 7 nucleotides match TRBD1. The ends lost 1 base at V and 5 bases at J; junction bases unmatched: 8. The CDR3 runs 15 residues. From germline, CDR1 is LGHNA and CDR2 YNFKEQ. The DNA of the CDR3 is TGTGCCAGCAGCCAAGGGGACAGAATAGTCGACGAGCAGTACTTC. It specifies CASSQGDRIVDEQYF.

The genes are TRBV2 and TRBJ1-1; unclear D gene. This CDR3 region has 10 residues. V gave up 10 bases and J gave up 3 bases, with 6 bases separating them. Germline values: CDR1 SNHLY, CDR2 FYNNEI. CDR3 region: CANEDTEAFF. The CDR3 region has the DNA TGTGCCAATGAGGACACTGAAGCTTTCTTT. The full variable domain, with the rest looked up from reference TRBV2 and TRBJ1-1, is EPEVTQTPSHQVTQMGQEVILRCVPISNHLYFYWYRQILGQKVEFLVSFYNNEISEKSEIFDDQFSVERPDGSNFTLKIRSTKLEDSAMYFCANEDTEAFFGQGTRLTVV.

The chain joins TRBV18 to TRBJ2-1, with TRBD1 as a possible D gene (5 bases). The CDR3 length is 14 residues. Trimming took 2 bases from V and 8 from J, leaving 13 bases between them. Germline CDR1 and CDR2: KGHSH and LQKENI. The CDR3: CASSPSRAVDEQFF. CDR3 in DNA: TGTGCCAGCTCACCAAGCAGGGCCGTGGATGAGCAGTTCTTC.

The chain links TRBV28 to TRBJ1-5, with D possibly being TRBD1 (5 bases). V was shortened by 11 bases and J by 0 bases, with 23 bases between the two germline ends. Germline V gives CDR1 MDHEN, CDR2 SYDVKM. The CDR3 covers 17 residues. The CDR3 loop is CAAGTHRLILSNQPQHF. The CDR3 nucleotides are TGTGCCGCCGGGACCCACAGACTGATTCTTAGCAATCAGCCCCAGCATTTT.

V and J are TRBV28 and TRBJ2-3; D possibly corresponds to TRBD1 (5 bases). CDR1 and CDR2 from the germline V gene are MDHEN and SYDVKM. The V gene lost 7 bases and the J gene lost 5 bases, with 7 bases spanning the gap. The CDR3 totals 11 residues. This chain's CDR3 is CASIQGDTQYF. In nucleotides, the CDR3 is TGTGCCAGCATTCAGGGAGATACGCAGTATTTT.